This T cell receptor beta chain originates from a study of blood T cell repertoires in COVID-19. As for the study in general: The samples span acute and convalescent COVID-19 from the United States, Italy and Spain.

Germline CDR1 MNHNS, CDR2 SASEGT. V lost 1 base to trimming and J lost 0 bases; unmatched junction nucleotides: 4. CDR3 length: 16 amino acids. Method: immunoSEQ multiplex PCR; TCRdb's copy keeps in-frame clones and lacks some. The data contain some 110,000 clones, roughly 82% of them singletons. This clone was detected once. This TCR was recovered from a man aged 60-69 years with acute or convalescent COVID-19. Sequencing was done on a sample of peripheral blood. This chain joins TRBV6-1 and TRBJ1-2; 8 bases line up with TRBD1. This CDR3 is CASSEGGQASNYGYTF. The DNA of the CDR3 is TGTGCCAGCAGTGAAGGGGGACAGGCGTCTAACTATGGCTACACCTTC.